The clone carrying this T cell receptor beta chain came up many times. Its antigen is undetermined. The sample belongs to a study of regulatory T cells in long-lasting Graves disease. Study results and caveats: Persistent disease samples used TRBV28, TRBJ1-2 and TRBJ2-5 preferentially. Persistent Graves' patients possessed reduced TCR diversity relative to recently diagnosed ones.

Time point: newly diagnosed GD, antithyroid drugs for less than 3 months. After RNA was extracted from PBMCs, the TCR library was made from it. Library construction for TCR beta used iRepertoire HTBI primers and Arm-PCR of CDR3 regions. Original handling: The study identified about 60 TRBV and 13 to 15 TRBJ segments across samples. One entry per CDR3 protein results from TCRdb running MiXCR on the multiplex PCR reads. It is TCRdb's table, rather than the study itself, that gives the V and J calls and clone size. The sample yields around 360,000 distinct CDR3 sequences, roughly 15% seen once. This CDR3 has 13 residues. The V and J ends lost 8 bases and 6 bases respectively, with 11 bases between them. Germline loops: CDR1 KGHSH, CDR2 LQKENI. The sample also formed part of further work on T cells in Graves' hyperthyroidism and ophthalmopathy. According to that study: The majority of expanded thyroid clonotypes above 0.001 also appeared in blood.

J is TRBJ1-6 and V is TRBV18; D uncertain. This TCR came from a woman between 18 and 29 years old with Graves disease. The sample was peripheral blood mononuclear cells (PBMCs), taken at new diagnosis, from a patient treated with antithyroid drugs. The CDR3 nucleotides are TGTGCCAGCCGACGGGATACTAATTCACCCCTCCACTTT. Residues: CASRRDTNSPLHF.